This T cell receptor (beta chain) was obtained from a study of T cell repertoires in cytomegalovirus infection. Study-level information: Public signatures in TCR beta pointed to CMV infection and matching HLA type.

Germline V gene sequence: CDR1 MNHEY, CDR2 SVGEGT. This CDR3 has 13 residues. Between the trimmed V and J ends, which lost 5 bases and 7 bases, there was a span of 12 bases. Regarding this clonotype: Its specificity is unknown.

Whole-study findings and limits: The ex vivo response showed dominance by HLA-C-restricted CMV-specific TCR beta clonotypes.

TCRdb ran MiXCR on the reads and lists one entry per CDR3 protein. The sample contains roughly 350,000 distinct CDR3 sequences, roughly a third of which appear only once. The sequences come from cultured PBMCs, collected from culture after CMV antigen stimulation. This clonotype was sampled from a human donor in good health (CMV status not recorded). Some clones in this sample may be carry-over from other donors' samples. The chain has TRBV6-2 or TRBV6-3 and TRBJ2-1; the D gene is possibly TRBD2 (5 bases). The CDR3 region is CASSRTRGNEQFF. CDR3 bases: TGTGCCAGCAGTAGAACCCGAGGGAATGAGCAGTTCTTC.